The source of this TCR beta chain is a study of Graves' ophthalmopathy and Graves' hyperthyroidism. Notes on the study in general: Researchers report that a 13-signature model separated ophthalmopathy from stable hyperthyroidism, posting roughly 90% sensitivity and 81.08% specificity.

RNA transcripts provided the template for amplifying TCR beta CDR3 regions. RT-PCR with HTBI primers came first, then second-round multiplex PCR. From the multiplex PCR reads, TCRdb called clonotypes with MiXCR, one entry per CDR3 protein. The sample consists of 400,000 or so distinct CDR3 sequences, 15% to 20% of them appearing once. There are many counts of this clonotype. Its matching antigen is unknown. Calling hyperthyroidism stable required that no ophthalmopathy show up within 18 months of follow-up. Sequencing was carried out using peripheral blood. This clonotype was sampled from an adult woman with stable Graves' hyperthyroidism.

CDR3 coding DNA: TGTGCCAGCAGCCATGTACAGGGAGTAGCCCTGAACACTGAAGCTTTCTTT. This translates into CASSHVQGVALNTEAFF. This chain links TRBV4-2 with TRBJ1-1; TRBD1 is a possible D gene (6 bases). The germline CDR1 and CDR2 sequences are LGHNA and YNFKEQ. The CDR3 consists of 17 residues. Trimming pared 3 bases from V and 0 bases from J, leaving 17 bases between.